This T cell receptor beta chain was identified in a study of blood T cell repertoires in COVID-19. Study background: COVID-19 samples collected from the United States, Italy and Spain covered acute and convalescent phases. In each case, the material was cDNA or gDNA derived from T cells, B-cell-depleted T cells, or PBMCs.

The authors' processing: Amplifying reference gene primers gave estimates of nucleated cell counts. Assay: immunoSEQ multiplex PCR; the TCRdb copy retains only in-frame clones and omits some. V and J calls and clone size are as listed in that table; D and trimming were resolved from the DNA. The table includes some 220,000 clones, approximately 81% detected once. Trimming at V came to 4 bases and at J to 6 bases, leaving 9 bases not matched to a gene. Per the germline V gene, CDR1 is SGHRS and CDR2 is YFSETQ. The CDR3 spans 15 residues. The chain joins TRBV5-1 to TRBJ1-4; 7 nucleotides align to TRBD1. Material for sequencing was peripheral blood. The sequence was collected from an older woman who had recovered from COVID-19. CDR3 sequence: CASSTLTGAHEKLFF. In DNA, the CDR3 is TGCGCCAGCAGCACACTAACAGGGGCCCATGAAAAACTGTTTTTT. Full variable domain (outside the CDR3, taken from reference TRBV5-1 and TRBJ1-4): KAGVTQTPRYLIKTRGQQVTLSCSPISGHRSVSWYQQTPGQGLQFLFEYFSETQRNKGNFPGRFSGRQFSNSRSEMNVSTLELGDSALYLCASSTLTGAHEKLFFGSGTQLSVL.